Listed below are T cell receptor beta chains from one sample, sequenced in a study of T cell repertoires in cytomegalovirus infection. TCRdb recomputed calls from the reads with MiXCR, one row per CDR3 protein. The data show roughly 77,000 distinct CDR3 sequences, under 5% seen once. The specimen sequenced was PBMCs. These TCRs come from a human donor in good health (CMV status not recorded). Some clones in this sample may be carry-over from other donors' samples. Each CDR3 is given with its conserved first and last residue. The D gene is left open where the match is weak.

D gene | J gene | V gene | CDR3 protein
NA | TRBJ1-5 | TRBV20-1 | CSGTQGSGQPQHF
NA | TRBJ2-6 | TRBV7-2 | CASSFRQDPKGANVLTF
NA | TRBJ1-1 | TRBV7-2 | CASQAGMGPRTEAFF
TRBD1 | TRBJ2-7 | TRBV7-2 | CASSLTGGGSYEQYF
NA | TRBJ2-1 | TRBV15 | CATSRDKGPKYNEQFF
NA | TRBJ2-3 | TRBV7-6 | CASSERPGTATQYF
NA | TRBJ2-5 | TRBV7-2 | CASSLQWGKEETQYF
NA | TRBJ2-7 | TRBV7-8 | CASSPVDWVHEQYF
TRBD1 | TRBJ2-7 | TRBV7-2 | CASSSSWTGSSEQYF
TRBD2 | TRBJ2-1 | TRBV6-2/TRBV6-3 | CASSFRLAGDEQFF
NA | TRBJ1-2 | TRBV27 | CASSLGGQGTYGYTF
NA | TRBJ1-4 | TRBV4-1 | CASSQARGREKLFF
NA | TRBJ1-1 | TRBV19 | CASIGLVGAFF
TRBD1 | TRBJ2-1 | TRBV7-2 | CASSLVTGLPYNEQFF
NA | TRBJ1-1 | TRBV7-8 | CASSLAWGGGEAFF
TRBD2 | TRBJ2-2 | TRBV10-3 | CAISSGRATGELFF
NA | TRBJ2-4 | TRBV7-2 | CASSFGHRNIQYF
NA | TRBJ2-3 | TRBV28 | CASSLSPGTQYF
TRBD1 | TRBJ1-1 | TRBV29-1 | CSALTGGTEAFF
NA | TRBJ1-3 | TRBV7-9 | CASSLSGASNTIYF
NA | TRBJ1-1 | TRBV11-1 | CASSLAGGRVNTEAFF
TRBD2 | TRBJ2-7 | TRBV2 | CASKGFGGTYEQYF
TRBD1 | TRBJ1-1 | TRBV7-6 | CASSLTGTGATEAFF
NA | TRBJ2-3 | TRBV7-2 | CASSLATDTQYF
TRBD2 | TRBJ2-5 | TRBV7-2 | CASSVGTSGGHRLQETQYF
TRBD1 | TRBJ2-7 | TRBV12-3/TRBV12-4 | CASSLRDRGAEQYF
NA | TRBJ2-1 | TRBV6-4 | CASSDNAAAYNEQFF
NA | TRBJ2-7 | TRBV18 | CASSPQGMGEQYF
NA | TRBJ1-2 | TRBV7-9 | CASSSRVGGGGYTF
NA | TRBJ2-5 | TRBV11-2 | CASSFDATSQETQYF
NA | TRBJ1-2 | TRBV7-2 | CASSLAGGGNYGYTF
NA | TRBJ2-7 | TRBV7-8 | CASSLLAGEQYF
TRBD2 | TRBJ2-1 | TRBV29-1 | CSVDRLAGADEQFF
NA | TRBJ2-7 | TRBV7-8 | CASSRRLGYEQYF
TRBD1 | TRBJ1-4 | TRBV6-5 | CASGIGWDRAEKLFF
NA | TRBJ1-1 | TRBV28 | CASSPARLKAFF
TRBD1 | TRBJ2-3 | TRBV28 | CASSYDRQGERERLTQYF
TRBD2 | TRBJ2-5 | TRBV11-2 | CASSLSRGGIGETQYF
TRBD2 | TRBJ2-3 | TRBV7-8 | CASSLWLAGGPSFPDTQYF
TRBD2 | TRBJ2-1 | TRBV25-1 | CASSELGGGSSYNEQFF
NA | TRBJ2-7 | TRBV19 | CASSRFGVRESDYEQYF
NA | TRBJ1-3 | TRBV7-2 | CASSFSPGNTIYF
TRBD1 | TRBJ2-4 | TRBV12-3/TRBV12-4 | CASSFRDSDIQYF
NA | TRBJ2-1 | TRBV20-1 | CSARDLVAHNEQFF
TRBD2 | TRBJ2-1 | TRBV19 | CASGLAGGREQFF
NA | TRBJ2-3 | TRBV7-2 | CASSLQVSDTQYF
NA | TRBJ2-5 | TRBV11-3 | CASSFLGKPETQYF
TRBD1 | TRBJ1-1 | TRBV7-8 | CASSLQGGGTEAFF
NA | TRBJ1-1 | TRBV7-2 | CASSLVRAGSTEAFF
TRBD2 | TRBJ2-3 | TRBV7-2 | CASSLPRGGPGTDTQYF
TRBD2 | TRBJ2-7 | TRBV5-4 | CASSLRLAGLYEQYF